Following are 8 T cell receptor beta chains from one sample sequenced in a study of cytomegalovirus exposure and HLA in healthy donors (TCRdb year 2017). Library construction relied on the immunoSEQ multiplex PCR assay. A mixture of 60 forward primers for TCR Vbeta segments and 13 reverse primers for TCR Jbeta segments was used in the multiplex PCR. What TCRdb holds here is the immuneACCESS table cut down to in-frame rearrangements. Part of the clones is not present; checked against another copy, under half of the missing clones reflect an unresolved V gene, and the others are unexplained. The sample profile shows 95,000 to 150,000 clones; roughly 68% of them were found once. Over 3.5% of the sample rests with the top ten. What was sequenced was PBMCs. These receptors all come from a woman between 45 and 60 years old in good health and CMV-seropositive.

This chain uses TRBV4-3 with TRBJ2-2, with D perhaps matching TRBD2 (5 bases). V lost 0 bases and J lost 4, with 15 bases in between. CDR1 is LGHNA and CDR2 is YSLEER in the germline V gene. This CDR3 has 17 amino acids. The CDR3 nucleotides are TGCGCCAGCAGCCAAGAATCAACACTAGAAAGCACCGGGGAGCTGTTTTTT. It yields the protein CASSQESTLESTGELFF.

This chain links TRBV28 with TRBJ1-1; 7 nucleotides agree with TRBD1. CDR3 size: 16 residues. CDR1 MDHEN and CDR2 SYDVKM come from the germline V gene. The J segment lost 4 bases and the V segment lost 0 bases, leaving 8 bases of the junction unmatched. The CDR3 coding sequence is TGTGCCAGCAGTTTATGGTTCGGGGACAGAGCCACTGAAGCTTTCTTT. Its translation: CASSLWFGDRATEAFF.

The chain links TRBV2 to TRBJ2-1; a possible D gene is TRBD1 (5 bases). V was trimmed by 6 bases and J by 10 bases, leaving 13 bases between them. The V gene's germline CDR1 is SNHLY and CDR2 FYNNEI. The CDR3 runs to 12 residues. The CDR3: CASSRAPGEQFF. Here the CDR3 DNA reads TGTGCCAGCAGCCGGGCCCCAGGGGAGCAGTTCTTC.

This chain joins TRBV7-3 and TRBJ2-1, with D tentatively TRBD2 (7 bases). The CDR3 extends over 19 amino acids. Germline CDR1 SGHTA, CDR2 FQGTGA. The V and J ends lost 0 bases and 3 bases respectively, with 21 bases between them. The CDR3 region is CASSLTSGTTRGYYNEQFF. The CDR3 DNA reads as TGTGCCAGCAGCTTAACGAGCGGGACTACCAGGGGATACTACAATGAGCAGTTCTTC. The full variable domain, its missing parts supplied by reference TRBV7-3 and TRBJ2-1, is GAGVSQTPSNKVTEKGKYVELRCDPISGHTALYWYRQSLGQGPEFLIYFQGTGAADDSGLPNDRFFAVRPEGSVSTLKIQRTERGDSAVYLCASSLTSGTTRGYYNEQFFGPGTRLTVL.

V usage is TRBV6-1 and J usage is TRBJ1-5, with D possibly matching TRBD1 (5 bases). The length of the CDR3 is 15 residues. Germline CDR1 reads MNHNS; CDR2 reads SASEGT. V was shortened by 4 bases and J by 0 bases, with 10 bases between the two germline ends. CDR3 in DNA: TGTGCCAGCAGTGCCCAGGGTAATAGCAATCAGCCCCAGCATTTT. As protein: CASSAQGNSNQPQHF.

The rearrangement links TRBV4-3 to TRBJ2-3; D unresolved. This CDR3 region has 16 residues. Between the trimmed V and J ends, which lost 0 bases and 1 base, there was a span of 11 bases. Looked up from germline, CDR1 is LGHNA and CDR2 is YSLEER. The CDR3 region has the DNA TGCGCCAGCAGCCAAGAAGGCTACGGAGGCACAGATACGCAGTATTTT. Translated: CASSQEGYGGTDTQYF.

In nucleotides, the CDR3 is TGTGCCAGCAGCTTTAGCGGGGACACAGATACGCAGTATTTT. This gives the protein CASSFSGDTDTQYF. The chain carries TRBV7-2 and TRBJ2-3, with TRBD2 matching over 8 bases. The germline V gene has CDR1 SGHTA and CDR2 FQGNSA. V lost 3 bases, J lost 2 bases, and 1 base stayed unmatched. The CDR3 spans 14 residues.

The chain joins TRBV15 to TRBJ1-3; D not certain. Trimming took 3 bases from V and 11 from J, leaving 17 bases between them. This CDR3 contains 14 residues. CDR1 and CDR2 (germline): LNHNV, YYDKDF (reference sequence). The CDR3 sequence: CATSSETWTPAIYF. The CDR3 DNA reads TGTGCCACCAGCAGCGAAACTTGGACTCCCGCCATATATTTT.